This T cell receptor (beta chain) was retrieved from a study of blood T cell repertoires in COVID-19. Overall study context: COVID-19 samples collected from the United States, Italy and Spain covered acute and convalescent phases.

Authors' data handling: Cell counts per sample came from amplifying reference gene primers. Measured with immunoSEQ multiplex PCR; TCRdb has only the in-frame clones, and not every one. V and J calls plus clone size are reproduced from that table; the DNA served to infer D and trimming. The sample gives approximately 84,000 clones, roughly 90% of which show up once; approximately 1.6% is in the top ten. Germline loops: CDR1 SGHTA, CDR2 FQGNSA. The CDR3 is 11 amino acids. Trimming cost V 6 bases and J 6 bases, with 6 bases left between them. The J gene is TRBJ2-1, the V gene TRBV7-2; no definite D call. Sequencing was carried out using peripheral blood. The TCR sequence derives from a human donor with active COVID-19. The donor label of this sample is uncertain. The CDR3 coding sequence is TGTGCCAGCAGTTTCGTCAATGAGCAGTTCTTC. It translates to CASSFVNEQFF.